This T cell receptor (beta chain) came from a study of response to subunit inactivated influenza vaccine. V was pared by 3 bases and J by 3 bases, with 5 bases of the junction left unmatched. The CDR3 has 15 amino acids. CDR1 and CDR2 (germline): KGHDR, SFDVKD. TCRdb itself ran the RT-PCR reads through MiXCR, one entry per CDR3 protein. The data show around 520,000 distinct CDR3 sequences, with roughly 27% seen just once and around 2% held by the top ten. The sequenced sample was CD4+ T cells sorted from PBMCs, obtained 5 days after vaccination. This chain links TRBV24-1 with TRBJ2-5; 8 nucleotides line up with TRBD2. This receptor was obtained from a middle-aged man who received an inactivated influenza vaccine. CDR3 residues: CATSDGRGVKETQYF. CDR3 in DNA: TGTGCCACCAGTGATGGGCGGGGGGTAAAAGAGACCCAGTACTTC.